The source of this TCR beta chain is a study of blood T cell repertoires in COVID-19. For the study at large: T cells, B-cell-depleted T cells, or PBMCs supplied cDNA or gDNA.

TCRdb's table, derived via immunoSEQ multiplex PCR, lists solely in-frame clones and lacks some. The data contain approximately 210,000 clones, 80% to 90% of them singletons. The CDR3 is 15 amino acids. Germline CDR1 reads MNHEY; CDR2 reads SVGEGT. The V and J ends lost 6 bases and 0 bases respectively, with 13 bases between them. The origin of this receptor is a man aged 35 to 55 who had recovered from COVID-19. Sequencing used PBMCs or T cells enriched from blood (not recorded which). The chain employs TRBV6-2 or TRBV6-3 and TRBJ2-3, with D possibly TRBD2 on 5 matching bases. The CDR3 loop is CASSLGIGSTDTQYF. The CDR3 bases are TGTGCCAGCAGCCTCGGGATAGGTAGCACAGATACGCAGTATTTT.